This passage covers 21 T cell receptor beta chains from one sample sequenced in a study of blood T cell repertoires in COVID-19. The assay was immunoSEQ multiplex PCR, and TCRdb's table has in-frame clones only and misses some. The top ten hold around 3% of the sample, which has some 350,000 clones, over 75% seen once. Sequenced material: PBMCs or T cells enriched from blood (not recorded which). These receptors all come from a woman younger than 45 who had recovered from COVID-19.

Written as DNA, the CDR3 is TGTGCCAGCAGACGGACTAGCGGGGGGGCATACAATGAGCAGTTCTTC. Its protein product is CASRRTSGGAYNEQFF. This sequence joins TRBV3-1 (or the pseudogene TRBV3-2) and TRBJ2-1; 15 bases map to TRBD2. CDR3 length: 16 residues. V trimming: 6 bases; J trimming: 4 bases; junction bases outside the gene matches: 4. CDR1 and CDR2 (germline): LGHDT, YNNKEL (reference sequence).

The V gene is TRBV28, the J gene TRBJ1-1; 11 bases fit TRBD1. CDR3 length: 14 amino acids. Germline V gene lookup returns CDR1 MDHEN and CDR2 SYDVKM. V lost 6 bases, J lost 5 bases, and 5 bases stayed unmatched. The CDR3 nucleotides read TGTGCCAGCAGACTCGGGACAGGGGGAACTGAAGCTTTCTTT. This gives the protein CASRLGTGGTEAFF.

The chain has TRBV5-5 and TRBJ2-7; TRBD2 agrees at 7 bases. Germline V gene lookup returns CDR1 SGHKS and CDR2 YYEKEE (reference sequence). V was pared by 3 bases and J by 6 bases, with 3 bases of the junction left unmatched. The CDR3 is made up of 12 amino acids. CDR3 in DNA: TGTGCCAGCAGCTCGACTAGCTCCGAGCAGTACTTC. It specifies CASSSTSSEQYF. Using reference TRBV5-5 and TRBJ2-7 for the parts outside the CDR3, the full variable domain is DAGVTQSPTHLIKTRGQQVTLRCSPISGHKSVSWYQQVLGQGPQFIFQYYEKEERGRGNFPDRFSARQFPNYSSELNVNALLLGDSALYLCASSSTSSEQYFGPGTRLTVT.

The CDR3: CASSPGLVSGELFF. CDR3 DNA: TGCGCCAGCAGCCCCGGACTAGTCTCCGGGGAGCTGTTTTTT. The rearrangement uses TRBV5-1 and TRBJ2-2; 7 bases map to TRBD2. CDR3 length: 14 amino acids. Trimming removed 4 bases from V and 6 bases from J; junction bases left unmatched: 6. The germline V gene encodes CDR1 SGHRS and CDR2 YFSETQ.

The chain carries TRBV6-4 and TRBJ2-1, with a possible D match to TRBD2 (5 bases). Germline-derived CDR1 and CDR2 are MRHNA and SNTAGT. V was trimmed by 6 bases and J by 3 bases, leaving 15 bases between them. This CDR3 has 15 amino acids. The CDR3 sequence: CASSDVFAGYNEQFF. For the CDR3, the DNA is TGTGCCAGCAGCGACGTGTTTGCGGGCTACAATGAGCAGTTCTTC.

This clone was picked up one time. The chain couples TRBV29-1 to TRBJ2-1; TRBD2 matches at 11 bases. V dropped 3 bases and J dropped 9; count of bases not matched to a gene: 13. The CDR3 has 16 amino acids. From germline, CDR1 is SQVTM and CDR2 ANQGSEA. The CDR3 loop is CSVEGPTLAGEGEQFF. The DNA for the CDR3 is TGCAGCGTTGAGGGTCCCACACTAGCGGGAGAGGGTGAGCAGTTCTTC.

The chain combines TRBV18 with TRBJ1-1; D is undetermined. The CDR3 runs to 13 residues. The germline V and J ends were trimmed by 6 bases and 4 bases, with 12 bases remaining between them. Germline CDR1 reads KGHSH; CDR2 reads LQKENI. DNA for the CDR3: TGTGCCAGCTCGCCGCAAGGGAGCACTGAAGCTTTCTTT. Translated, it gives CASSPQGSTEAFF.

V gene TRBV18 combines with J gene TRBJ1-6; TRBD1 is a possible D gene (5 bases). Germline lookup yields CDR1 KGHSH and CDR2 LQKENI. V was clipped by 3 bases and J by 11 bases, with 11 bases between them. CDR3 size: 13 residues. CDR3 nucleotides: TGTGCCAGCTCACCCCGACAGCCGCCACCCCTCCACTTT. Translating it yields CASSPRQPPPLHF.

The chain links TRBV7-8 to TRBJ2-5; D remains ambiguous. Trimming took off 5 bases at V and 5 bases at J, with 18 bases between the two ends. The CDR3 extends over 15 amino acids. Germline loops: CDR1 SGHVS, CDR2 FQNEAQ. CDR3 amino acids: CASSTLPALRETQYF. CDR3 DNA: TGTGCCAGCAGCACCCTCCCAGCCCTGCGGGAGACCCAGTACTTC.

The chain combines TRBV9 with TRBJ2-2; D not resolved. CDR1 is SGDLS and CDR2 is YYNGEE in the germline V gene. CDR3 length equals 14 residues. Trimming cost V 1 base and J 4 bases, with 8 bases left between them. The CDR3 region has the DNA TGTGCCAGCAGCGTACAAGAGCTCACCGGGGAGCTGTTTTTT. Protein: CASSVQELTGELFF. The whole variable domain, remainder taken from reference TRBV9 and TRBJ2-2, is DSGVTQTPKHLITATGQRVTLRCSPRSGDLSVYWYQQSLDQGLQFLIQYYNGEERAKGNILERFSAQQFPDLHSELNLSSLELGDSALYFCASSVQELTGELFFGEGSRLTVL.

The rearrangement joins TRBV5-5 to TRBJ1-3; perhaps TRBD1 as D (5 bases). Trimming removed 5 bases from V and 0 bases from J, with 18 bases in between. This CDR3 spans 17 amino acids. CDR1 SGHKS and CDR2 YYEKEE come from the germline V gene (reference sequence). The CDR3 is CASSLNRRQNSGNTIYF. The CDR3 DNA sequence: TGTGCCAGCAGTCTCAACAGGAGACAGAACTCTGGAAACACCATATATTTT. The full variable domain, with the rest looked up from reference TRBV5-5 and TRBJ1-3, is DAGVTQSPTHLIKTRGQQVTLRCSPISGHKSVSWYQQVLGQGPQFIFQYYEKEERGRGNFPDRFSARQFPNYSSELNVNALLLGDSALYLCASSLNRRQNSGNTIYFGEGSWLTVV.

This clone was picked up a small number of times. The CDR3 spells CASSSGGEKLFF. The CDR3, as DNA: TGTGCCAGCAGCTCGGGCGGGGAAAAACTGTTTTTT. The chain employs TRBV13 and TRBJ1-4; D not resolved. In germline, CDR1 is PRHDT, CDR2 FYEKMQ (reference sequence). The CDR3 has 12 amino acids. Trimming stripped 4 bases from V and 8 bases from J, with 8 bases between.

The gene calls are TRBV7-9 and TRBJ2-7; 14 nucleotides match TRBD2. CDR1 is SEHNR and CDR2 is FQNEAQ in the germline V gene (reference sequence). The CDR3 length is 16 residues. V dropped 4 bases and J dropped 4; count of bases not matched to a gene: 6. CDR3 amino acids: CASSSGTSGGFYEQYF. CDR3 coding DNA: TGTGCCAGCAGCTCCGGGACTAGCGGGGGATTTTACGAGCAGTACTTC.

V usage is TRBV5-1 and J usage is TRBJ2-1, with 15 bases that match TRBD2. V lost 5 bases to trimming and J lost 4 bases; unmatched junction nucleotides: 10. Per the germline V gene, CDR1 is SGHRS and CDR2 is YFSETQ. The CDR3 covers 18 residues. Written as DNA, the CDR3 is TGCGCCAGCAGGTGGGGACTAGCGGGGGGCTCTATTTACAATGAGCAGTTCTTC. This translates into CASRWGLAGGSIYNEQFF. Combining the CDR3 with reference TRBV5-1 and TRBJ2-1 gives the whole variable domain KAGVTQTPRYLIKTRGQQVTLSCSPISGHRSVSWYQQTPGQGLQFLFEYFSETQRNKGNFPGRFSGRQFSNSRSEMNVSTLELGDSALYLCASRWGLAGGSIYNEQFFGPGTRLTVL.

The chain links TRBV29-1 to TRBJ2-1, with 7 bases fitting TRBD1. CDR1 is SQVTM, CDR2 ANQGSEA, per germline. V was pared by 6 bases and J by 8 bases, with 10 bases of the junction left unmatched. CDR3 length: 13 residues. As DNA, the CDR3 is TGCAGCGTGGAACAGGGGAATCGCGATGAGCAGTTCTTC. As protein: CSVEQGNRDEQFF.

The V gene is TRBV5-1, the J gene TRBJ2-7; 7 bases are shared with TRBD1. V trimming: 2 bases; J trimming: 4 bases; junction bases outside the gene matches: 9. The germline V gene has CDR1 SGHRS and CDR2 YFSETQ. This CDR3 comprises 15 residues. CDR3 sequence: CASSFGTVGGYEQYF. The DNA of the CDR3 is TGCGCCAGCAGCTTTGGGACAGTAGGAGGTTACGAGCAGTACTTC. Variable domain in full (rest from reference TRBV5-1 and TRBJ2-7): KAGVTQTPRYLIKTRGQQVTLSCSPISGHRSVSWYQQTPGQGLQFLFEYFSETQRNKGNFPGRFSGRQFSNSRSEMNVSTLELGDSALYLCASSFGTVGGYEQYFGPGTRLTVT.

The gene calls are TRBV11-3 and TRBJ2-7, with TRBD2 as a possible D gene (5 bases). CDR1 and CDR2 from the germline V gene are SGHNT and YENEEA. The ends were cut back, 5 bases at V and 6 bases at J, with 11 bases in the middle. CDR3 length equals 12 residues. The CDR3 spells CASSPADREQYF. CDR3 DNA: TGTGCCAGCAGCCCAGCGGATCGCGAGCAGTACTTC.

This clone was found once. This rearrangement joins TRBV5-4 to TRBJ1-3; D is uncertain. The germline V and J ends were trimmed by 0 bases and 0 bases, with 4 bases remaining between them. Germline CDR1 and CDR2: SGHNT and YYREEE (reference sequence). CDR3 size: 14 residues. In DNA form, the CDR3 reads TGTGCCAGCAGCTTGGCTTTCTCTGGAAACACCATATATTTT. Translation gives CASSLAFSGNTIYF.

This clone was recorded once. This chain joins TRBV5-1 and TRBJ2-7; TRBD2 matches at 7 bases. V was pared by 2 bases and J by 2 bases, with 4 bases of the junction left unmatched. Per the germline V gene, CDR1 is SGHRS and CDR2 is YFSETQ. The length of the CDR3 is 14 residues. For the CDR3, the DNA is TGCGCCAGCAGCTTCCGAAGCGGGACCTACGAGCAGTACTTC. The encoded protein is CASSFRSGTYEQYF.

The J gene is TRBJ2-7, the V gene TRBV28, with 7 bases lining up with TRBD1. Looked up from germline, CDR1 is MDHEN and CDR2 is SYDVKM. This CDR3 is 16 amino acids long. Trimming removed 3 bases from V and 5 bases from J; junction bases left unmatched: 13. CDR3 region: CASSFDRGEGQDEQYF. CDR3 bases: TGTGCCAGCAGTTTTGATCGTGGAGAAGGACAGGACGAGCAGTACTTC.

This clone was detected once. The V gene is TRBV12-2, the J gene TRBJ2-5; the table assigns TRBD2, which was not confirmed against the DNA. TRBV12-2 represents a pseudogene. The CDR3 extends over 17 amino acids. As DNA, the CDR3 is TGTGCAAGTCGCTTCGCCGGACCGGGGATCGATCAAGAGACCCAGTACTTC. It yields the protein CASRFAGPGIDQETQYF.